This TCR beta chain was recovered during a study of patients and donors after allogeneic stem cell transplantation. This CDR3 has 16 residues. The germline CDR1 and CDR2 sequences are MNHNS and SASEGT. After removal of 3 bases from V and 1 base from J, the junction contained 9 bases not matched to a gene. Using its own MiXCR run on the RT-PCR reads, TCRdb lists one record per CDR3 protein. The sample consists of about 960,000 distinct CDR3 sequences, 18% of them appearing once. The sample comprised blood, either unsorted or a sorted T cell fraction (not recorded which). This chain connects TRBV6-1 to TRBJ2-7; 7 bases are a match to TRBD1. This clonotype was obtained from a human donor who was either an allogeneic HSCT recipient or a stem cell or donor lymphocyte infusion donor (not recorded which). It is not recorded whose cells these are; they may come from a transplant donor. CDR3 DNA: TGTGCCAGCAGTGATGGATTGGGACAGCAATCCTACGAGCAGTACTTC. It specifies CASSDGLGQQSYEQYF.